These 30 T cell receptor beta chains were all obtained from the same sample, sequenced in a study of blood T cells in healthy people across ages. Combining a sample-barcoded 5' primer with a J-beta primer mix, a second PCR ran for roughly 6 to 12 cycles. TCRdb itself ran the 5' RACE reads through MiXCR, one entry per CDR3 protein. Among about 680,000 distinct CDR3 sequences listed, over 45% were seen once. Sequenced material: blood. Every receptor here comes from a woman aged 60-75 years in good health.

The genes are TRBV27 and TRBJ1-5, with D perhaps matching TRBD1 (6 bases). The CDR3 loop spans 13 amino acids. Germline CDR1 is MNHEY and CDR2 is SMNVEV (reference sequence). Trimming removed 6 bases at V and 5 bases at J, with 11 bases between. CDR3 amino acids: CASRRQVDQPQHF. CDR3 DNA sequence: TGTGCCAGCAGGCGACAGGTGGATCAGCCCCAGCATTTT.

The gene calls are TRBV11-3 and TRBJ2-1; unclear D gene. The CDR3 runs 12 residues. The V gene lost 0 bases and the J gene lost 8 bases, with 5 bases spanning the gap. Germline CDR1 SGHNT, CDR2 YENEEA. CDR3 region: CASSLDQDEQFF. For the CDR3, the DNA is TGTGCCAGCAGCTTAGATCAGGATGAGCAGTTCTTC.

The CDR3 DNA sequence: TGTGCCAGCAGTGATACCAGGACTAGCACAGATACGCAGTATTTT. Translated: CASSDTRTSTDTQYF. The J gene is TRBJ2-3, the V gene TRBV25-1; a possible D gene is TRBD2 (5 bases). Germline CDR1 is MGHDK and CDR2 is SYGVNS. The CDR3 runs 15 residues. Trimming pared 3 bases from V and 0 bases from J, leaving 10 bases between.

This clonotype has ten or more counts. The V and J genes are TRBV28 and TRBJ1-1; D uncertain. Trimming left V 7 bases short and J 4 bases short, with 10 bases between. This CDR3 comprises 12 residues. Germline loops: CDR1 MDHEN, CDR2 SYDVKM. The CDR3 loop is CASTLWGTEAFF. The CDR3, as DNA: TGTGCCAGCACCCTCTGGGGCACTGAAGCTTTCTTT.

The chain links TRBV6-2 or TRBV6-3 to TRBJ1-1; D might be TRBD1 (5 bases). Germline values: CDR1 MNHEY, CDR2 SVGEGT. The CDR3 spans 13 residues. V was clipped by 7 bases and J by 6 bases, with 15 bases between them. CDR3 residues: CASTYGGYAEAFF. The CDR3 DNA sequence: TGTGCCAGCACCTACGGGGGATACGCTGAAGCTTTCTTT.

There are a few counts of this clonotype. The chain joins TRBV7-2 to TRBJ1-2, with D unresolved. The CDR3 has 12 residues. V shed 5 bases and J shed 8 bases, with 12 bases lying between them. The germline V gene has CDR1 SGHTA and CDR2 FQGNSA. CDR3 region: CASSPRDWGYTF. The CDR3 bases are TGTGCCAGCAGCCCCCGAGATTGGGGCTACACCTTC.

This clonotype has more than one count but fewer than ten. The CDR3 DNA sequence: TGTGCCAGCACCGGGTCCTCGTGGGATGAGCAGTTCTTC. Residues: CASTGSSWDEQFF. The chain has TRBV27 and TRBJ2-1; D gene uncertain. This CDR3 region has 13 residues. V shed 7 bases and J shed 8 bases, with 15 bases lying between them. CDR1 and CDR2 (germline): MNHEY, SMNVEV (reference sequence).

CDR3 residues: CASSPGLATQETQYF. Here the CDR3 DNA reads TGTGCCAGCAGCCCGGGACTAGCGACTCAAGAGACCCAGTACTTC. The chain recombines TRBV7-9 with TRBJ2-5, with 10 bases lining up with TRBD2. The CDR3 is made up of 15 amino acids. With V trimmed by 5 bases and J by 2 bases, 5 bases remained unmatched. CDR1 SEHNR and CDR2 FQNEAQ come from the germline V gene (reference sequence).

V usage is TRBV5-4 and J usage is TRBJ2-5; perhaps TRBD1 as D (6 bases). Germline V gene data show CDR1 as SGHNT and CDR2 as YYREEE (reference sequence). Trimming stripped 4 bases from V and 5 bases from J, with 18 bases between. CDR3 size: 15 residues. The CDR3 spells CASSPPGTGSETQYF. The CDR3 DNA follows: TGTGCCAGCAGCCCGCCCGGTACAGGGAGCGAGACCCAGTACTTC.

The CDR3 DNA reads TGCAGCGTTACAGGGGTCGAAGTCTTCTATGGCTACACCTTC. It is translated as CSVTGVEVFYGYTF. V and J are TRBV29-1 and TRBJ1-2; 7 positions match TRBD1. This CDR3 spans 14 amino acids. Germline lookup yields CDR1 SQVTM and CDR2 ANQGSEA. With V trimmed by 5 bases and J by 4 bases, 10 bases remained unmatched. The whole variable domain, filled in from reference TRBV29-1 and TRBJ1-2, reads SAVISQKPSRDICQRGTSLTIQCQVDSQVTMMFWYRQQPGQSLTLIATANQGSEATYESGFVIDKFPISRPNLTFSTLTVSNMSPEDSSIYLCSVTGVEVFYGYTFGSGTRLTVV.

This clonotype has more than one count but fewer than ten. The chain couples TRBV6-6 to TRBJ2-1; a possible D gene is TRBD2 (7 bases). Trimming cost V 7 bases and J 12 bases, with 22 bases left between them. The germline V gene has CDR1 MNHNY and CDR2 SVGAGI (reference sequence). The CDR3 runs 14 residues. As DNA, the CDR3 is TGTGCCAGCAAGACTCCGGGGGGCAATGAAGGGCAGTTCTTC. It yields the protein CASKTPGGNEGQFF.

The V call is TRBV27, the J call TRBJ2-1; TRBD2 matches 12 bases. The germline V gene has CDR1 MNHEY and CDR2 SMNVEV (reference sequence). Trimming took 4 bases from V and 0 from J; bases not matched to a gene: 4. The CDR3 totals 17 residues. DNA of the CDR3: TGTGCCAGCAGTTCCACTAGCGGGAGGCTCTCCTACAATGAGCAGTTCTTC. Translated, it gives CASSSTSGRLSYNEQFF.

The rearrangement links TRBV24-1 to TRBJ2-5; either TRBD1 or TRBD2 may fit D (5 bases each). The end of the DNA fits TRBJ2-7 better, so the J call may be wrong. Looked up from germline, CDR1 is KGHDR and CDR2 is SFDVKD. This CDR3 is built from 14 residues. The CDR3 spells CATGGRGNLYEQYF. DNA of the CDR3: TGTGCCACCGGGGGACGAGGAAATCTCTACGAGCAGTACTTC.

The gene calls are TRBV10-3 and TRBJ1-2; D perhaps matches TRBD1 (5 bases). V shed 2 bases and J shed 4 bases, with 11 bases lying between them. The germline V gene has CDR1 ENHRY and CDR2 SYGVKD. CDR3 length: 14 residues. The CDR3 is CAISEPGLSYGYTF. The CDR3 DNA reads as TGTGCCATCAGTGAGCCGGGACTTAGCTATGGCTACACCTTC.

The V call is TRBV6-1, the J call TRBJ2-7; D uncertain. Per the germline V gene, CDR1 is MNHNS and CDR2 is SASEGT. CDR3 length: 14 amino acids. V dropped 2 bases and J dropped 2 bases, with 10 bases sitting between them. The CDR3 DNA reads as TGTGCCAGCAGTGAAAGGTCACAGACCTACGAGCAGTACTTC. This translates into CASSERSQTYEQYF.

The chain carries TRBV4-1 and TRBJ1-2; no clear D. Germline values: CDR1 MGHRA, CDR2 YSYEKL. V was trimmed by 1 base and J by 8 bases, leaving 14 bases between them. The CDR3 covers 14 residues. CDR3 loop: CASSQVPSGDGYTF. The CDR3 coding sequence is TGCGCCAGCAGCCAAGTTCCCAGCGGTGACGGCTACACCTTC.

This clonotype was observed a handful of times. This CDR3 is CASSPVGPFYGYTF. The DNA of the CDR3 is TGTGCCAGCAGCCCCGTGGGACCGTTCTATGGCTACACCTTC. V gene TRBV6-2 or TRBV6-3 combines with J gene TRBJ1-2; D may be TRBD1 (5 bases). Germline V lookup: CDR1 MNHEY, CDR2 SVGEGT. This CDR3 contains 14 residues. Trimming took 6 bases from V and 4 from J, leaving 15 bases between them.

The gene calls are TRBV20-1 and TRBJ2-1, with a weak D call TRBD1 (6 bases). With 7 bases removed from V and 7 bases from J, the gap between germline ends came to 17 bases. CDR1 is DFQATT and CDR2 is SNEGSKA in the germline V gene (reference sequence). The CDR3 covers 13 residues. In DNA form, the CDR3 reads TGCAGTGGTAGGCCAGGGGCTGGGAATGAGCAGTTCTTC. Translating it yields CSGRPGAGNEQFF.

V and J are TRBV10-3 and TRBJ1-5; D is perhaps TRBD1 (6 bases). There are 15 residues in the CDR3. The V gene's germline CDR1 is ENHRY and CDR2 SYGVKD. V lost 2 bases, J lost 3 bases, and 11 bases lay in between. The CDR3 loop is CAISEGQRDNQPQHF. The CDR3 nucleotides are TGTGCCATCAGTGAGGGACAGCGGGACAATCAGCCCCAGCATTTT.

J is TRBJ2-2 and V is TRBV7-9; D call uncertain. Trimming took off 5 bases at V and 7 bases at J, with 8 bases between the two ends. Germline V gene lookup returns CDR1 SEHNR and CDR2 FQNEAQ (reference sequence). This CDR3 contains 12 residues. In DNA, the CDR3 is TGTGCCAGCAGCCTGAACGGCGGGGAGCTGTTTTTT. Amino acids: CASSLNGGELFF.

CDR3 region: CASSPQLAGVSNEQFF. CDR3 bases: TGCGCCAGCAGCCCCCAACTAGCGGGAGTTTCCAATGAGCAGTTCTTC. The chain carries TRBV4-1 and TRBJ2-1; 11 bases map to TRBD2. The CDR3 runs 16 residues. Germline V gives CDR1 MGHRA, CDR2 YSYEKL. V trimming: 4 bases; J trimming: 6 bases; junction bases outside the gene matches: 8.

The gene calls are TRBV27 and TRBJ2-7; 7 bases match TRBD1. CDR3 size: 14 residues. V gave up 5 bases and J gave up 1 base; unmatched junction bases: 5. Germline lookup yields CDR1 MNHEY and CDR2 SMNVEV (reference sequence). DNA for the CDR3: TGTGCCAGCAGTCACAGGGGAGCTTCCTACGAGCAGTACTTC. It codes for CASSHRGASYEQYF.

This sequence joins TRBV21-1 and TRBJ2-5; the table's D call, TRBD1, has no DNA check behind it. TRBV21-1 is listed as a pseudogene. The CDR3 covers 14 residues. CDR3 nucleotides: TGTGCCCACACCTTCTGGGGGGGAAGAGAGACCCAGTACTTC. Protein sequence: CAHTFWGGRETQYF.

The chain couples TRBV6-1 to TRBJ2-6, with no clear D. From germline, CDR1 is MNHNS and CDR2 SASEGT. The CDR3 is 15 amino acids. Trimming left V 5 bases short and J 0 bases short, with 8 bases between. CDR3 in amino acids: CASSRLNSGANVLTF. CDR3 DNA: TGTGCCAGCAGTCGACTCAACTCTGGGGCCAACGTCCTGACTTTC.

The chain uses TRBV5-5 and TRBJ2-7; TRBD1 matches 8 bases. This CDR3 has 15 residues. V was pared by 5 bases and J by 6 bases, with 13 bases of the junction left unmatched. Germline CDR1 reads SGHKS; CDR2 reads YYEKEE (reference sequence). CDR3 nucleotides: TGTGCCAGCAGTACTAGAGGACAGGGACTGATCGAGCAGTACTTC. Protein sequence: CASSTRGQGLIEQYF.

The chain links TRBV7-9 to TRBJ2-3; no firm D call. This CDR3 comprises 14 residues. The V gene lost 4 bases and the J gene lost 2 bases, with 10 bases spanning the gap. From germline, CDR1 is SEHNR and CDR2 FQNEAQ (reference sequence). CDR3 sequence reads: CASSSSSSTDTQYF. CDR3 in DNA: TGTGCCAGCAGCTCCTCTTCCTCCACAGATACGCAGTATTTT. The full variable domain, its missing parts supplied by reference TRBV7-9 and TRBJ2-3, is DTGVSQNPRHKITKRGQNVTFRCDPISEHNRLYWYRQTLGQGPEFLTYFQNEAQLEKSRLLSDRFSAERPKGSFSTLEIQRTEQGDSAMYLCASSSSSSTDTQYFGPGTRLTVL.

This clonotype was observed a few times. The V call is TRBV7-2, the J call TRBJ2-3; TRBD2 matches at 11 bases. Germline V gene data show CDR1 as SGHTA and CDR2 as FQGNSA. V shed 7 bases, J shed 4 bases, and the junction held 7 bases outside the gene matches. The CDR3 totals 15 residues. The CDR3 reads CASTTGLAVADTQYF. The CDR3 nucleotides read TGTGCCAGCACCACGGGACTAGCGGTAGCAGATACGCAGTATTTT.

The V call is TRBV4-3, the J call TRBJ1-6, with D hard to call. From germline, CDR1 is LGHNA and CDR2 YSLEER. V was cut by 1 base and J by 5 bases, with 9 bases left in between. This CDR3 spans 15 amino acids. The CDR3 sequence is CASSQARINNSPLHF. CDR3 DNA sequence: TGCGCCAGCAGCCAAGCCAGGATAAATAATTCACCCCTCCACTTT.

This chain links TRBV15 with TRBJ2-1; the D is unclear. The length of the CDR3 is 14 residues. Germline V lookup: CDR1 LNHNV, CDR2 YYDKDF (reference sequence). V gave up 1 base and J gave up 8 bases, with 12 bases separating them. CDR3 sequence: CATSRALEVHEQFF. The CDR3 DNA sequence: TGTGCCACCAGCAGAGCGTTAGAGGTCCATGAGCAGTTCTTC.

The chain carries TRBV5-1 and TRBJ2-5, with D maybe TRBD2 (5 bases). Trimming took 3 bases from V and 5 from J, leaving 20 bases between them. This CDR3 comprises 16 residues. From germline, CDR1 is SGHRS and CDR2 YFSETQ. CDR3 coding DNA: TGCGCCAGCAGCTCGGGTCCCACACTATCGGGGGAGACCCAGTACTTC. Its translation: CASSSGPTLSGETQYF.